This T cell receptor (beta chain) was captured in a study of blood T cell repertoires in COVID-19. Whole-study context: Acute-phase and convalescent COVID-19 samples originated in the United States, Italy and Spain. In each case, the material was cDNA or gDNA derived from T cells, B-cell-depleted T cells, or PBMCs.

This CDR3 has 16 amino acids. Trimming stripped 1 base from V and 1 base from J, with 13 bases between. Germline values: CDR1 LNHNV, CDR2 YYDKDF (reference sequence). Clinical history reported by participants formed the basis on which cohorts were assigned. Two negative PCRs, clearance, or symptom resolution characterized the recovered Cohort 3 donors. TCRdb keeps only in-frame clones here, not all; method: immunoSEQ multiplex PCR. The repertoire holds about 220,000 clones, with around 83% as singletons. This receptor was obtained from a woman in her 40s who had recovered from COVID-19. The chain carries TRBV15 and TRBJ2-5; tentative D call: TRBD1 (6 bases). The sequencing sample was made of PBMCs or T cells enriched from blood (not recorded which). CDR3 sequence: CATSRGQGIGQETQYF. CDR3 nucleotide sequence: TGTGCCACCAGCAGAGGGCAGGGGATAGGCCAAGAGACCCAGTACTTC.